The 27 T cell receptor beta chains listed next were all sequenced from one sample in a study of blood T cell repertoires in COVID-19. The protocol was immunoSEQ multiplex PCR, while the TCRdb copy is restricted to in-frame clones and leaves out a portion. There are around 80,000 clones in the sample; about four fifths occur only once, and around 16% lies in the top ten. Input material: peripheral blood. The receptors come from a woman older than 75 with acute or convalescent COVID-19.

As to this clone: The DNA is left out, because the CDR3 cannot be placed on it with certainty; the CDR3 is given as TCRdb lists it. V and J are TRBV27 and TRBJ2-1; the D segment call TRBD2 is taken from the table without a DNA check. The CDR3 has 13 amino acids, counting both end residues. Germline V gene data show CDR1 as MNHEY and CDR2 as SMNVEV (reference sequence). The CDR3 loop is CASSADFGNEQFF.

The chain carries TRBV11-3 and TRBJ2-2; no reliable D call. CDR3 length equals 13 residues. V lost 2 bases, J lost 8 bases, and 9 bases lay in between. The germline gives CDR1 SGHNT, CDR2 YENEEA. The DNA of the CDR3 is TGTGCCAGCAGCTTACACCCGCAGGGGGAGCTGTTTTTT. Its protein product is CASSLHPQGELFF.

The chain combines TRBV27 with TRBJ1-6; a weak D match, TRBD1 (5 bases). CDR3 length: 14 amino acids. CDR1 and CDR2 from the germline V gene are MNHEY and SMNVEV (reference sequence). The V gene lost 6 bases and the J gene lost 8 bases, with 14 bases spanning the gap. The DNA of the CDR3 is TGTGCCAGCAGCCTCGGGGGAAGAGATTCACCCCTCCACTTT. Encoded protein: CASSLGGRDSPLHF.

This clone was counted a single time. This CDR3 is CASSHGLPGAPLHF. The CDR3 DNA is TGTGCCAGCAGCCATGGACTCCCCGGGGCACCCCTCCACTTT. The chain employs TRBV14 and TRBJ1-6; D gene ambiguous. CDR1 and CDR2 from the germline V gene are SGHDN and FVKESK. This CDR3 is 14 amino acids long. Trimming left V 3 bases short and J 11 bases short, with 14 bases between.

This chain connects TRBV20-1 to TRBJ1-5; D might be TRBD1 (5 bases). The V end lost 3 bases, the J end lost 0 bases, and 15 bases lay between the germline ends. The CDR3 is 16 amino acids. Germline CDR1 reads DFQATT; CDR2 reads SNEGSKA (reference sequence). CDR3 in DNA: TGCAGTGCTAGTTTGCTAGGGGATCATAGCAATCAGCCCCAGCATTTT. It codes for CSASLLGDHSNQPQHF.

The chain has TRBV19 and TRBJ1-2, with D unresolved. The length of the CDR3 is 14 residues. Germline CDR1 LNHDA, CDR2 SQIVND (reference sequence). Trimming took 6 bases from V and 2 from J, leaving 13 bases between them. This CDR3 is CASSLDRRNYGYTF. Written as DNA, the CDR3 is TGTGCCAGTAGCCTCGATCGTAGAAACTATGGCTACACCTTC.

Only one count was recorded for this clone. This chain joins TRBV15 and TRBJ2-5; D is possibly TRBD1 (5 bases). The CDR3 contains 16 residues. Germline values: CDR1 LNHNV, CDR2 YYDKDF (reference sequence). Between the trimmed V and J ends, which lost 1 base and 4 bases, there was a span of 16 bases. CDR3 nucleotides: TGTGCCACCAGCAGAGCCCTTTCTGGGGCTCGAGAGACCCAGTACTTC. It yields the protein CATSRALSGARETQYF. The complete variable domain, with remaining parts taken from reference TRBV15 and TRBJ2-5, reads DAMVIQNPRYQVTQFGKPVTLSCSQTLNHNVMYWYQQKSSQAPKLLFHYYDKDFNNEADTPDNFQSRRPNTSFCFLDIRSPGLGDTAMYLCATSRALSGARETQYFGPGTRLLVL.

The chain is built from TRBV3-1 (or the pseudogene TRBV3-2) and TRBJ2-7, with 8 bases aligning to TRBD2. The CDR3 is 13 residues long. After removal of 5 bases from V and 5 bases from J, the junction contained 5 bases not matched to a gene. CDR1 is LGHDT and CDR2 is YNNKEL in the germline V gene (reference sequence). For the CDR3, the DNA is TGTGCCAGCAGCTTCTCCGGGGGGGACGAGCAGTACTTC. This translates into CASSFSGGDEQYF.

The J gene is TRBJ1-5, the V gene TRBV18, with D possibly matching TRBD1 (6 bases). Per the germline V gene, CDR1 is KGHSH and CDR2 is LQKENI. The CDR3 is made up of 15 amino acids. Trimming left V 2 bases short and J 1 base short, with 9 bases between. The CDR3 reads CASSPGQGSNQPQHF. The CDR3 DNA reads TGTGCCAGCTCACCAGGGCAGGGGAGCAATCAGCCCCAGCATTTT.

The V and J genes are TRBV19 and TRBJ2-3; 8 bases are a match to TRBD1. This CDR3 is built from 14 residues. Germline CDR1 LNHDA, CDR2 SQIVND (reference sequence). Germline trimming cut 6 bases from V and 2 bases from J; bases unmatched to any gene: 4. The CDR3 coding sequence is TGTGCCAGTAGGAGGGACAGGATCACAGATACGCAGTATTTT. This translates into CASRRDRITDTQYF. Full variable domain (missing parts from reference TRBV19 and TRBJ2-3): DGGITQSPKYLFRKEGQNVTLSCEQNLNHDAMYWYRQDPGQGLRLIYYSQIVNDFQKGDIAEGYSVSREKKESFPLTVTSAQKNPTAFYLCASRRDRITDTQYFGPGTRLTVL.

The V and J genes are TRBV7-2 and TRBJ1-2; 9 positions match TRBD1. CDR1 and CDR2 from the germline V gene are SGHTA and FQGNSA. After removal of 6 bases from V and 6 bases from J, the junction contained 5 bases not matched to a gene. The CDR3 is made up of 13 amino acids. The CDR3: CASREGQGDGYTF. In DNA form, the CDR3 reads TGTGCCAGCAGAGAGGGACAGGGAGATGGCTACACCTTC.

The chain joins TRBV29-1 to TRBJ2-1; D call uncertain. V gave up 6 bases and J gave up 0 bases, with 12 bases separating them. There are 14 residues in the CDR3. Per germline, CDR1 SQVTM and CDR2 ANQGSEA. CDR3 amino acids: CSVLGQSSYNEQFF. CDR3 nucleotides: TGCAGCGTCCTAGGTCAGAGCTCCTACAATGAGCAGTTCTTC.

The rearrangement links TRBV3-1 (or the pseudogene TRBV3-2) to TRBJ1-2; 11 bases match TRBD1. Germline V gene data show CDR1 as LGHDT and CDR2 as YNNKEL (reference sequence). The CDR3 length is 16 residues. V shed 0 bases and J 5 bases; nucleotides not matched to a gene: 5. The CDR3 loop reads CASSQERGQGGYGYTF. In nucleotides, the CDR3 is TGTGCCAGCAGCCAAGAACGGGGACAGGGGGGATATGGCTACACCTTC.

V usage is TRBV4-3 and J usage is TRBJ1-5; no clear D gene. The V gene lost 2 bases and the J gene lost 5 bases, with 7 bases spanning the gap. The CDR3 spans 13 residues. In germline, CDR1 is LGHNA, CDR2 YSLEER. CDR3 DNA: TGCGCCAGCAGCCAATCACGAGATCAGCCCCAGCATTTT. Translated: CASSQSRDQPQHF.

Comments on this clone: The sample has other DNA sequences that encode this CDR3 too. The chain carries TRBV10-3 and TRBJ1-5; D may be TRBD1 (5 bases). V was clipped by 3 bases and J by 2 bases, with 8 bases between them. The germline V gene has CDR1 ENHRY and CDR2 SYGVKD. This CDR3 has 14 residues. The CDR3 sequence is CAISDQGGNQPQHF. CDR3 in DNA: TGTGCCATCAGTGATCAGGGTGGCAATCAGCCCCAGCATTTT.

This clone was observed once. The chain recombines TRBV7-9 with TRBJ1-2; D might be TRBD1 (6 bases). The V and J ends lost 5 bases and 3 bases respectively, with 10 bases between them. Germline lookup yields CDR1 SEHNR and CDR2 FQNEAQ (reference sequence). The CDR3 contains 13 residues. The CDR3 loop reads CASSTDRYYGYTF. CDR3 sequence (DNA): TGTGCCAGCAGCACGGACAGATACTATGGCTACACCTTC.

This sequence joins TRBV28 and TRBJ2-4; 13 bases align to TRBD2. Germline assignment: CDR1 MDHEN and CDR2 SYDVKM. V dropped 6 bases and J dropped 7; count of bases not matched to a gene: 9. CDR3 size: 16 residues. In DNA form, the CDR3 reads TGTGCCAGCAGGGAGACTAGCGGGGGGCCTGGGAACATTCAGTACTTC. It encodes CASRETSGGPGNIQYF.

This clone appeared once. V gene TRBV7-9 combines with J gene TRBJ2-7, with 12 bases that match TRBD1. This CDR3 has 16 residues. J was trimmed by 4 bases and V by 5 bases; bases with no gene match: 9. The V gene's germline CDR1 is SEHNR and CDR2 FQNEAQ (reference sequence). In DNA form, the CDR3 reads TGTGCCAGCAGCCAACGGGACAGGGGGCTAGTATACGAGCAGTACTTC. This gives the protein CASSQRDRGLVYEQYF.

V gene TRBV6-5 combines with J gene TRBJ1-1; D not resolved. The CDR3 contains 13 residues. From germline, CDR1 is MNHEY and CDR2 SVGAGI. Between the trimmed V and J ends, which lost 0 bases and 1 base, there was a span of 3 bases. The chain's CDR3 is CASSYSRNTEAFF. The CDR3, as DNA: TGTGCCAGCAGTTACTCGAGGAACACTGAAGCTTTCTTT.

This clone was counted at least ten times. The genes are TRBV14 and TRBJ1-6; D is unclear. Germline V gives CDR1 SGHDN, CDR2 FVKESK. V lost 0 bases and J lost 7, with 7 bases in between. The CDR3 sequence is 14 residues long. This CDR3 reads CASSQESPNSPLHF. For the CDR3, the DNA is TGTGCCAGCAGCCAAGAATCCCCGAATTCACCCCTCCACTTT.

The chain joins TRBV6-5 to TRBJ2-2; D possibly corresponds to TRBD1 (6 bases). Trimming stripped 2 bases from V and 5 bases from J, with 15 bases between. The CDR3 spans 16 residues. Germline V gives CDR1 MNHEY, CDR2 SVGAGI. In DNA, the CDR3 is TGTGCCAGCAGTTACGGGGGCCTGGTTTGGACCGGGGAGCTGTTTTTT. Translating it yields CASSYGGLVWTGELFF.

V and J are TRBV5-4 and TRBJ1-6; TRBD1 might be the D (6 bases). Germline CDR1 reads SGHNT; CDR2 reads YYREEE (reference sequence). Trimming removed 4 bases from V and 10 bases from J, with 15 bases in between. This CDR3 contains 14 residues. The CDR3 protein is CASSPGGGMSPLHF. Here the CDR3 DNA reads TGTGCCAGCAGCCCGGGGGGGGGCATGTCACCCCTCCACTTT.

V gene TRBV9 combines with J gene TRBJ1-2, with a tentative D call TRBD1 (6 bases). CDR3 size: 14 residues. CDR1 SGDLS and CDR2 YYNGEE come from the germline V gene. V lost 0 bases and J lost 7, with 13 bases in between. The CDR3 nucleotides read TGTGCCAGCAGCGTAGACGCAGGGGACGCTGGCTACACCTTC. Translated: CASSVDAGDAGYTF.

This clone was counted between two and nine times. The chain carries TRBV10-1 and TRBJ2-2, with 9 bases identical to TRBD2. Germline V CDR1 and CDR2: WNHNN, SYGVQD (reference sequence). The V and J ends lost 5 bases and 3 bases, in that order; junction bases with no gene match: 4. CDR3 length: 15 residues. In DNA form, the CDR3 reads TGCGCCAGCAGTCCCGCTAGCGGGGACACCGGGGAGCTGTTTTTT. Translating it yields CASSPASGDTGELFF.

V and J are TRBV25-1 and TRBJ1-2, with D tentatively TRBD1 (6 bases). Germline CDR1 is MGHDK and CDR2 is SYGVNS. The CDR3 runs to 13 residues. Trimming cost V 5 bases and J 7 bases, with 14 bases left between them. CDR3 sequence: CASSYSQGSGYTF. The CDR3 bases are TGTGCCAGCAGTTACTCGCAGGGGTCTGGCTACACCTTC.

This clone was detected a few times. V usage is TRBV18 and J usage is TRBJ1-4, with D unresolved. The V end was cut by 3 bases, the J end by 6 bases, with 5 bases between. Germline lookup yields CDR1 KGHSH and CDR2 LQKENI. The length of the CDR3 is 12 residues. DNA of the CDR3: TGTGCCAGCTCACCTACGGATGAAAAACTGTTTTTT. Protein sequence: CASSPTDEKLFF.

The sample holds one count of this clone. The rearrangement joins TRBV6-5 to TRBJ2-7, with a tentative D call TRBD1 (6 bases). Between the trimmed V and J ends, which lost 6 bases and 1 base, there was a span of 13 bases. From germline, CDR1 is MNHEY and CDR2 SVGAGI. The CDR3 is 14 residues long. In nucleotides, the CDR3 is TGTGCCAGCAGCCTAAGACAGGTGTCCTACGAGCAGTACTTC. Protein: CASSLRQVSYEQYF.